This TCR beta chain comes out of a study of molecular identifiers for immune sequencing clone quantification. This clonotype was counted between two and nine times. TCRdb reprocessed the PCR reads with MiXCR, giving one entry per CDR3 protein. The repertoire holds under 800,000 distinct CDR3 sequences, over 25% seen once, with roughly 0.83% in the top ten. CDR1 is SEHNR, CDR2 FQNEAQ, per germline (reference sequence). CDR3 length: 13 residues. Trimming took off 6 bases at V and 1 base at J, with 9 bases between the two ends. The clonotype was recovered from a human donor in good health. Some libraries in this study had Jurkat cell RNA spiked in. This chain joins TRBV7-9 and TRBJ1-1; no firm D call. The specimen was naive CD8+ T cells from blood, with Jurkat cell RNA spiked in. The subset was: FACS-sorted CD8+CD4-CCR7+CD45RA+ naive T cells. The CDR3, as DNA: TGTGCCAGCAGGGGTGGGAGGAACACTGAAGCTTTCTTT. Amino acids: CASRGGRNTEAFF.